These 26 T cell receptor beta chains were sequenced from one sample in a study of blood T cell repertoires in COVID-19. Repertoires were generated with immunoSEQ multiplex PCR, while TCRdb's copy carries only in-frame clones and drops some. The table has roughly 400,000 clones, 90% to 95% seen once; the top ten hold around 0.94%. What was sequenced was PBMCs or T cells enriched from blood (not recorded which). The receptors derive from a middle-aged woman who had been exposed to COVID-19.

Comments on this clone: The sample has other DNA sequences that encode this CDR3 too. The chain links TRBV5-8 to TRBJ1-3; D uncertain. This CDR3 spans 14 amino acids. Trimming removed 0 bases from V and 0 bases from J, with 4 bases in between. Germline assignment: CDR1 SGHTS and CDR2 YDEGEE. The CDR3 nucleotides read TGTGCCAGCAGCTTGGACAGCTCTGGAAACACCATATATTTT. Translating gives CASSLDSSGNTIYF. The variable domain in full, with the rest retrieved from reference TRBV5-8 and TRBJ1-3, is EAGVTQSPTHLIKTRGQQATLRCSPISGHTSVYWYQQALGLGLQFLLWYDEGEERNRGNFPPRFSGRQFPNYSSELNVNALELEDSALYLCASSLDSSGNTIYFGEGSWLTVV.

The V and J genes are TRBV18 and TRBJ2-2; maybe TRBD2 (6 bases). The CDR3 totals 16 residues. Germline V CDR1 and CDR2: KGHSH, LQKENI. Trimming cost V 6 bases and J 1 base, with 15 bases left between them. CDR3 DNA: TGTGCCAGCTCGCCGGGTAAGGGACTGAACACCGGGGAGCTGTTTTTT. Translating it yields CASSPGKGLNTGELFF.

V usage is TRBV10-2 and J usage is TRBJ1-5; 9 positions agree with TRBD1. The germline gives CDR1 WSHSY, CDR2 SAAADI. The length of the CDR3 is 15 residues. V lost 6 bases and J lost 6; bases outside the gene matches: 9. CDR3 bases: TGCGCCAGCAGGATAACAGGGGGCGAGGGTCAGCCCCAGCATTTT. Encoded protein: CASRITGGEGQPQHF.

The chain is built from TRBV11-3 and TRBJ2-1; D is possibly TRBD2 (5 bases). Looked up from germline, CDR1 is SGHNT and CDR2 is YENEEA. CDR3 size: 14 residues. Deletions cut 3 bases from V and 4 bases from J, with 10 bases between. Here the CDR3 reads CASSFTREYNEQFF. The CDR3 DNA sequence: TGTGCCAGCAGCTTCACTAGAGAATACAATGAGCAGTTCTTC.

The chain recombines TRBV27 with TRBJ1-1, with D possibly matching TRBD1 (6 bases). The CDR3 extends over 14 amino acids. The V end lost 4 bases, the J end lost 0 bases, and 9 bases lay between the germline ends. The V gene's germline CDR1 is MNHEY and CDR2 SMNVEV (reference sequence). The CDR3 spells CASSSYRVNTEAFF. CDR3 nucleotides: TGTGCCAGCAGTTCCTACAGGGTGAACACTGAAGCTTTCTTT.

V gene TRBV10-3 combines with J gene TRBJ1-2; D is perhaps TRBD1 (6 bases). V was clipped by 3 bases and J by 7 bases, with 9 bases between them. Germline V CDR1 and CDR2: ENHRY, SYGVKD. The CDR3 covers 12 residues. CDR3 protein: CAISDPRGGYTF. CDR3 coding DNA: TGTGCCATCAGTGATCCCAGGGGTGGCTACACCTTC.

The rearrangement links TRBV30 to TRBJ1-1, with D tentatively TRBD1 (6 bases). The CDR3 covers 13 residues. In germline, CDR1 is GTSNPN, CDR2 SVGIG (reference sequence). V lost 3 bases and J lost 7, with 15 bases in between. CDR3 amino acids: CAWREQGYNEAFF. The CDR3 DNA follows: TGTGCCTGGAGGGAACAGGGATATAATGAAGCTTTCTTT.

The J gene is TRBJ2-7, the V gene TRBV24-1; D is possibly TRBD2 (5 bases). CDR1 and CDR2 from the germline V gene are KGHDR and SFDVKD. There are 12 residues in the CDR3. The ends were cut back, 6 bases at V and 3 bases at J, with 8 bases in the middle. The CDR3 sequence is CATSSGGYEQYF. The DNA of the CDR3 is TGTGCCACCAGTAGTGGAGGCTACGAGCAGTACTTC.

The V gene is TRBV15, the J gene TRBJ1-1; 7 positions agree with TRBD1. Losses at the gene ends were 0 bases for V and 0 bases for J; bases not matched to a gene: 4. This CDR3 contains 16 residues. Germline V gene sequence: CDR1 LNHNV, CDR2 YYDKDF (reference sequence). The CDR3 loop is CATSRDVGQLNTEAFF. The CDR3 coding sequence is TGTGCCACCAGCAGAGATGTGGGACAGCTGAACACTGAAGCTTTCTTT.

The chain carries TRBV5-1 and TRBJ1-1; maybe TRBD1 (6 bases). Germline V gene data show CDR1 as SGHRS and CDR2 as YFSETQ. The CDR3 has 16 residues. V lost 4 bases to trimming and J lost 0 bases, with 16 bases between them. CDR3 coding DNA: TGCGCCAGCAGCCCCAATCCCAGGGACATGAACACTGAAGCTTTCTTT. Amino acids: CASSPNPRDMNTEAFF.

The chain has TRBV11-2 and TRBJ1-3; 9 nucleotides agree with TRBD1. Germline V CDR1 and CDR2: SGHAT, FQNNGV. Trimming at V came to 5 bases and at J to 4 bases, leaving 15 bases not matched to a gene. CDR3 length: 18 amino acids. For the CDR3, the DNA is TGTGCCAGCAGCCCAACCGAATGGACAGGGGTTAGGGGAAACACCATATATTTT. It codes for CASSPTEWTGVRGNTIYF.

The chain links TRBV6-5 to TRBJ1-1; the D gene is possibly TRBD1 (5 bases). The CDR3 contains 14 residues. With 7 bases removed from V and 7 bases from J, the gap between germline ends came to 19 bases. Germline CDR1 is MNHEY and CDR2 is SVGAGI. CDR3 DNA sequence: TGTGCCAGCACGAGCGTTCGGGAGGGACGTGAAGCTTTCTTT. It is translated as CASTSVREGREAFF.

The chain recombines TRBV7-2 with TRBJ1-1, with TRBD1 matching over 7 bases. V gave up 9 bases and J gave up 0 bases; unmatched junction bases: 4. The CDR3 length is 13 residues. Germline CDR1 SGHTA, CDR2 FQGNSA. CDR3 nucleotide sequence: TGTGCCAGTACCAGGGGGGTGAACACTGAAGCTTTCTTT. Its translation is CASTRGVNTEAFF.

The genes are TRBV3-1 (or the pseudogene TRBV3-2) and TRBJ1-5; the D gene is possibly TRBD1 (6 bases). The germline V and J ends were trimmed by 1 base and 4 bases, with 11 bases remaining between them. This CDR3 is 15 amino acids long. Per germline, CDR1 LGHDT and CDR2 YNNKEL (reference sequence). As DNA, the CDR3 is TGTGCCAGCAGCCAAGGGCAGGGGTTAAATCAGCCCCAGCATTTT. It specifies CASSQGQGLNQPQHF.

The gene calls are TRBV28 and TRBJ1-1; perhaps TRBD1 as D (5 bases). The V end was cut by 7 bases, the J end by 1 base, with 16 bases between. Germline V gene sequence: CDR1 MDHEN, CDR2 SYDVKM. The CDR3 runs 15 residues. CDR3 sequence reads: CASKLFRGTNTEAFF. The CDR3 DNA is TGTGCCAGCAAGTTGTTTAGGGGCACGAACACTGAAGCTTTCTTT.

The genes are TRBV5-1 and TRBJ2-2, with D possibly TRBD1 on 6 matching bases. This CDR3 has 13 residues. V gave up 7 bases and J gave up 9 bases, with 16 bases separating them. CDR1 and CDR2 from the germline V gene are SGHRS and YFSETQ. CDR3 nucleotides: TGCGCCAGCTCCGCCCTGGGGGCGCGGGAGCTGTTTTTT. Protein product: CASSALGARELFF.

This clone was observed a few times. The chain uses TRBV4-1 and TRBJ2-3; 9 nucleotides line up with TRBD2. Germline values: CDR1 MGHRA, CDR2 YSYEKL. Trimming at V came to 3 bases and at J to 0 bases, leaving 10 bases not matched to a gene. The CDR3 totals 18 residues. The CDR3 nucleotides are TGCGCCAGCAGCCAGTTGGCGGGAGGGGCGGATAGCACAGATACGCAGTATTTT. Protein product: CASSQLAGGADSTDTQYF.

This clone was recorded only once. The V and J genes are TRBV19 and TRBJ1-2; D may be TRBD1 (6 bases). The V end was cut by 7 bases, the J end by 7 bases, with 19 bases between. CDR3 size: 14 residues. CDR1 and CDR2 from the germline V gene are LNHDA and SQIVND (reference sequence). In nucleotides, the CDR3 is TGTGCCAGTACTCCTCGGCTGGGGGCTGGTGGCTACACCTTC. Translation gives CASTPRLGAGGYTF.

The chain employs TRBV15 and TRBJ1-1, with D perhaps matching TRBD1 (5 bases). Trimming stripped 5 bases from V and 0 bases from J, with 16 bases between. Germline CDR1 is LNHNV and CDR2 is YYDKDF (reference sequence). This CDR3 comprises 16 residues. CDR3 DNA: TGTGCCACCAGCCGAGTCCTAGGGGCCTTGAACACTGAAGCTTTCTTT. Amino acid sequence: CATSRVLGALNTEAFF.

The chain uses TRBV18 and TRBJ1-2, with TRBD1 as a possible D gene (5 bases). The V end lost 6 bases, the J end lost 5 bases, and 10 bases lay between the germline ends. The CDR3 sequence is 12 residues long. Germline V gene sequence: CDR1 KGHSH, CDR2 LQKENI. CDR3 nucleotides: TGTGCCAGCTCGCGCGGGGGGTATGGCTACACCTTC. Translating gives CASSRGGYGYTF.

This sequence joins TRBV27 and TRBJ1-1; D unresolved. Germline V gives CDR1 MNHEY, CDR2 SMNVEV (reference sequence). The CDR3 consists of 17 residues. Trimming removed 5 bases from V and 0 bases from J, with 19 bases in between. CDR3 sequence: CASSPRAPGQLNTEAFF. The CDR3 nucleotides read TGTGCCAGCAGTCCGCGGGCCCCCGGGCAGCTGAACACTGAAGCTTTCTTT.

CDR3 in DNA: TGTGCCAGCAGTGAAGCGCTTCCAATAGGGGCCGGGGGCACCGGGGAGCTGTTTTTT. This translates into CASSEALPIGAGGTGELFF. J is TRBJ2-2 and V is TRBV6-1, with D maybe TRBD2 (6 bases). V shed 0 bases and J shed 4 bases, with 21 bases lying between them. This CDR3 is built from 19 residues. Looked up from germline, CDR1 is MNHNS and CDR2 is SASEGT.

This clone is a singleton in its sample. As DNA, the CDR3 is TGTGCCAGCAGCAAACAGGGGGCAGACACCGGGGAGCTGTTTTTT. It encodes CASSKQGADTGELFF. The J gene is TRBJ2-2, the V gene TRBV27; 9 nucleotides line up with TRBD1. Losses at the gene ends were 6 bases for V and 3 bases for J; bases not matched to a gene: 5. CDR1 and CDR2 (germline): MNHEY, SMNVEV (reference sequence). This CDR3 has 15 amino acids.

The genes are TRBV5-6 and TRBJ1-6, with TRBD1 matching over 7 bases. V lost 5 bases and J lost 3; bases outside the gene matches: 11. CDR3 length: 17 residues. Germline CDR1 SGHDT, CDR2 YYEEEE. CDR3 amino acids: CASSWGGDRSYNSPLHF. In nucleotides, the CDR3 is TGTGCCAGCAGTTGGGGTGGGGACAGAAGCTATAATTCACCCCTCCACTTT.

The J gene is TRBJ1-1, the V gene TRBV5-4; unclear D gene. The length of the CDR3 is 17 residues. Trimming pared 3 bases from V and 1 base from J, leaving 19 bases between. Germline values: CDR1 SGHNT, CDR2 YYREEE (reference sequence). The CDR3 DNA sequence: TGTGCCAGCAGCTCGTCCTATGGAGGGAGAGGGAACACTGAAGCTTTCTTT. Protein sequence: CASSSSYGGRGNTEAFF.

The rearrangement joins TRBV24-1 to TRBJ2-3, with 14 bases identical to TRBD2. The germline gives CDR1 KGHDR, CDR2 SFDVKD. This CDR3 has 17 residues. V shed 4 bases and J 6 bases; nucleotides not matched to a gene: 8. The CDR3 bases are TGTGCCACCAGTGACCCGGGACTAGCGGGAGTAAGGGATACGCAGTATTTT. This gives the protein CATSDPGLAGVRDTQYF.